This T cell receptor (beta chain) was identified during a study of blood T cell repertoires in COVID-19. Study-wide background: COVID-19 samples, acute and convalescent, were from the United States, Italy and Spain. PBMCs, B-cell-depleted T cells, or T cells were the source of the cDNA or gDNA that made up the material.

V shed 2 bases and J shed 6 bases, with 8 bases lying between them. This CDR3 spans 13 amino acids. CDR1 is SNHLY, CDR2 FYNNEI, per germline. Method: immunoSEQ multiplex PCR; TCRdb's copy keeps in-frame clones and lacks some. The sample contains under 300,000 clones, over 80% of which appear only once. The age range of participants was about 18 to 90 years, with residence in fewer than 25 US areas. Researchers sorted participants into cohorts using their self-reported clinical history. The material sequenced was PBMCs or T cells enriched from blood (not recorded which). The chain has TRBV2 and TRBJ1-5, with unresolved D. The receptor's source is a human donor in a cohort exposed to, infected with or recovered from COVID-19 (not recorded which). The donor label of this sample is uncertain. The CDR3 nucleotides read TGTGCCAGCAGTGAAACGGAGCTTCAGCCCCAGCATTTT. It yields the protein CASSETELQPQHF.